One and the same sample provided the 7 T cell receptor beta chains below, sequenced in a study of regulatory T cells in long-lasting Graves disease. Time point specified: newly diagnosed GD, antithyroid drugs for less than 3 months. From RNA extracted from PBMCs, the TCR library was made. Construction of TCR beta libraries relied on iRepertoire HTBI primers and on Arm-PCR targeting CDR3 regions. Using its own MiXCR run on the multiplex PCR reads, TCRdb lists one record per CDR3 protein. The sample yields around 480,000 distinct CDR3 sequences, 15% to 20% seen once. These data were also reused for a study on T cells in Graves' hyperthyroidism and ophthalmopathy.

Sequenced here: peripheral blood mononuclear cells (PBMCs), sampled at new diagnosis, from a patient treated with antithyroid drugs. The receptor set was obtained from a woman aged 40 to 65 with Graves disease.

This chain connects TRBV2 to TRBJ1-4; 8 bases line up with TRBD1. Germline values: CDR1 SNHLY, CDR2 FYNNEI. V dropped 8 bases and J dropped 7; count of bases not matched to a gene: 6. CDR3 length: 13 residues. This chain's CDR3 is CASLRGRGEKLFF. For the CDR3, the DNA is TGTGCCAGCCTCAGGGGGCGCGGTGAAAAACTGTTTTTT. Variable domain in full (rest from reference TRBV2 and TRBJ1-4): EPEVTQTPSHQVTQMGQEVILRCVPISNHLYFYWYRQILGQKVEFLVSFYNNEISEKSEIFDDQFSVERPDGSNFTLKIRSTKLEDSAMYFCASLRGRGEKLFFGSGTQLSVL.

The chain joins TRBV30 to TRBJ1-2; D not certain. Trimming took 1 base from V and 2 from J, leaving 11 bases between them. Germline CDR1 and CDR2: GTSNPN and SVGIG (reference sequence). The CDR3 covers 14 residues. The CDR3: CAWSGWNNNYGYTF. For the CDR3, the DNA is TGTGCCTGGAGTGGTTGGAACAACAACTATGGCTACACCTTC.

CDR3 loop: CASSQVIVSSYNSPLHF. The CDR3 nucleotides read TGCGCCAGCAGCCAAGTCATTGTAAGCTCCTATAATTCACCCCTCCACTTT. The rearrangement uses TRBV4-1 and TRBJ1-6, with D uncertain. Germline V CDR1 and CDR2: MGHRA, YSYEKL. The ends were cut back, 1 base at V and 0 bases at J, with 10 bases in the middle. The CDR3 is made up of 17 amino acids.

This clonotype occurred a few times. V gene TRBV19 combines with J gene TRBJ1-2, with D tentatively TRBD1 (6 bases). V lost 4 bases, J lost 4 bases, and 19 bases lay in between. This CDR3 contains 16 residues. Germline V gene sequence: CDR1 LNHDA, CDR2 SQIVND (reference sequence). The CDR3 bases are TGTGCCAGTAGTACCATAAATTACAGGGACGGCTATGGCTACACCTTC. Its protein product is CASSTINYRDGYGYTF.

This clonotype was seen ten or more times. This sequence joins TRBV12-3 or TRBV12-4 and TRBJ1-4; 8 positions match TRBD1. Germline trimming cut 2 bases from V and 14 bases from J; bases unmatched to any gene: 7. This CDR3 is 13 amino acids long. The CDR3 region has the DNA TGTGCCAGCAGTTTATCGACAGGGGAAGTTCTGTTTTTT. It is translated as CASSLSTGEVLFF.

Concerning this clonotype: One end of the junction fails to match germline, which may point to a read error. DNA for the CDR3: TGTGCCAGCAGTTTGGGAAACACCATATGTTTT. This gives the protein CASSLGNTICF. The chain links TRBV12-3 or TRBV12-4 to TRBJ1-3; D is unclear. The CDR3 covers 11 residues.

This clonotype came up a few times. The chain uses TRBV12-3 or TRBV12-4 and TRBJ1-6; D is perhaps TRBD1 (5 bases). Deletions cut 8 bases from V and 0 bases from J, with 11 bases between. This CDR3 spans 15 amino acids. For the CDR3, the DNA is TGTGCCAGCGGTGGCGGGGGCTCCTATAATTCACCCCTCCACTTT. It yields the protein CASGGGGSYNSPLHF.